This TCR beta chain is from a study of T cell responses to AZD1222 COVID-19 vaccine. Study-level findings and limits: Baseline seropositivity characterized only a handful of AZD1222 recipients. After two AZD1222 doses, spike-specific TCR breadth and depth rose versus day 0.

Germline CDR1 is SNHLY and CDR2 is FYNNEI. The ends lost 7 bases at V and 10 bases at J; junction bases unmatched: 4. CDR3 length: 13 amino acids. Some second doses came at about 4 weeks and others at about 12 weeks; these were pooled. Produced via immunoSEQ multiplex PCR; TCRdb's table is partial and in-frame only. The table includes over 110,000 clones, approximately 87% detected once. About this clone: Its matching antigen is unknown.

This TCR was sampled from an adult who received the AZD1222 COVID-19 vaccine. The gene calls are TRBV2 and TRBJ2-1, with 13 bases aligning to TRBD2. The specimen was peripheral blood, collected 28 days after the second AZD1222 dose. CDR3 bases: TGTGCCAGCATGGGACTAGCGGGATACGAGCAGTTCTTC. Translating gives CASMGLAGYEQFF.